Listed here are 18 T cell receptor beta chains from one sample, sequenced in a study of blood T cell repertoires in COVID-19. Method: immunoSEQ multiplex PCR; TCRdb's copy keeps in-frame clones and lacks some. The sample gives about 93,000 clones, roughly 87% of which show up once; roughly 2.3% is in the top ten. Sequences were obtained from peripheral blood. Receptor source: a man over 45 with acute or convalescent COVID-19.

The chain combines TRBV11-2 with TRBJ2-1; unclear D gene. This CDR3 comprises 13 residues. Trimming took off 0 bases at V and 7 bases at J, with 7 bases between the two ends. Germline V gene data show CDR1 as SGHAT and CDR2 as FQNNGV. CDR3 DNA sequence: TGTGCCAGCAGCTTAGATCGCAGTAATGAGCAGTTCTTC. This encodes CASSLDRSNEQFF.

This clone was seen only a few times. This chain joins TRBV19 and TRBJ1-5; D perhaps matches TRBD1 (5 bases). CDR1 LNHDA and CDR2 SQIVND come from the germline V gene (reference sequence). V gave up 3 bases and J gave up 5 bases, with 14 bases separating them. This CDR3 region has 15 residues. The CDR3, as DNA: TGTGCCAGTAGTATTCGAAGGGGAAAGGATCAGCCCCAGCATTTT. It yields the protein CASSIRRGKDQPQHF.

J is TRBJ1-1 and V is TRBV6-5; D is unclear. CDR1 is MNHEY, CDR2 SVGAGI, per germline. The CDR3 has 13 residues. V was pared by 1 base and J by 10 bases, with 13 bases between. Written as DNA, the CDR3 is TGTGCCAGCAGTTACTTATCCGGGAACGTAGCTTTCTTT. Translating it yields CASSYLSGNVAFF.

The J gene is TRBJ1-5, the V gene TRBV28; possible D gene TRBD1, 5 bases. In germline, CDR1 is MDHEN, CDR2 SYDVKM. The V end was cut by 3 bases, the J end by 7 bases, with 22 bases between. The CDR3 length is 17 residues. CDR3 bases: TGTGCCAGCAGTTTTTCTATCTCCTCCAGGGCTCGGCAGCCCCAGCATTTT. This gives the protein CASSFSISSRARQPQHF.

V and J are TRBV28 and TRBJ1-6, with TRBD1 identical over 7 bases. Germline loops: CDR1 MDHEN, CDR2 SYDVKM. This CDR3 is built from 16 residues. The junction had 12 bases not matched to a gene; V was cut back by 3 bases and J by 10 bases. CDR3 sequence reads: CASSFPQQGRRSPLHF. In nucleotides, the CDR3 is TGTGCCAGCAGTTTTCCCCAACAGGGGCGGCGGTCACCCCTCCACTTT. The full variable domain, rest sourced from reference TRBV28 and TRBJ1-6, is DVKVTQSSRYLVKRTGEKVFLECVQDMDHENMFWYRQDPGLGLRLIYFSYDVKMKEKGDIPEGYSVSREKKERFSLILESASTNQTSMYLCASSFPQQGRRSPLHFGNGTRLTVT.

The V call is TRBV3-1 (or the pseudogene TRBV3-2), the J call TRBJ2-1, with D perhaps TRBD1 (7 bases). The CDR3 spans 19 residues. V lost 1 base and J 4 bases, leaving 23 bases between the germline ends. Germline V lookup: CDR1 LGHDT, CDR2 YNNKEL (reference sequence). The CDR3 DNA reads TGTGCCAGCAGCCAAGGAGGGGAGGTCGGAGGGGGCGCGTACAATGAGCAGTTCTTC. Its translation: CASSQGGEVGGGAYNEQFF.

The rearrangement joins TRBV7-6 to TRBJ2-2; D perhaps matches TRBD2 (5 bases). V gave up 3 bases and J gave up 6 bases, with 8 bases separating them. Germline-derived CDR1 and CDR2 are SGHVS and FNYEAQ. The CDR3 length is 13 residues. CDR3 DNA sequence: TGTGCCAGCAGCTTTAGCGCCTCCGGGGAGCTGTTTTTT. Amino acids: CASSFSASGELFF.

This clone was detected only once. CDR3 in amino acids: CASSLAVTSGRGEQYF. The CDR3 DNA follows: TGTGCCAGCAGCTTAGCAGTGACTAGCGGGAGGGGAGAGCAGTACTTC. This chain connects TRBV7-2 to TRBJ2-7, with TRBD2 matching over 14 bases. This CDR3 has 16 residues. The trim removed 0 bases at V and 7 bases at J, leaving 5 bases unmatched. Per germline, CDR1 SGHTA and CDR2 FQGNSA.

V and J are TRBV4-3 and TRBJ2-3; D is ambiguous. The CDR3 length is 13 residues. V lost 4 bases to trimming and J lost 6 bases, with 11 bases between them. Germline V gene data show CDR1 as LGHNA and CDR2 as YSLEER. The CDR3 is CASSLNSGDTQYF. In DNA form, the CDR3 reads TGCGCCAGCAGCCTAAATTCCGGGGATACGCAGTATTTT.

CDR3 DNA sequence: TGTGCCAGCAGCTCCGGACGTACAGGGAGCAATCAGCCCCAGCATTTT. Encoded protein: CASSSGRTGSNQPQHF. This chain uses TRBV7-9 with TRBJ1-5; possible D gene TRBD1, 6 bases. Trimming removed 4 bases from V and 1 base from J, with 14 bases in between. CDR3 size: 16 residues. CDR1 is SEHNR, CDR2 FQNEAQ, per germline (reference sequence).

A single count supports this clone. V usage is TRBV5-6 and J usage is TRBJ2-7; 8 positions agree with TRBD2. The CDR3 runs 14 residues. Unmatched junction bases numbered 5, after V lost 4 bases and J lost 2 bases. Germline V gene data show CDR1 as SGHDT and CDR2 as YYEEEE. The CDR3 region is CASSRLAGPYEQYF. CDR3 nucleotide sequence: TGTGCCAGCAGCCGATTAGCGGGGCCCTACGAGCAGTACTTC.

The gene calls are TRBV7-3 and TRBJ2-2, with a tentative D call TRBD1 (6 bases). V was shortened by 8 bases and J by 0 bases, with 16 bases between the two germline ends. Germline assignment: CDR1 SGHTA and CDR2 FQGTGA. The CDR3 spans 16 residues. CDR3 sequence reads: CASGQTGLANTGELFF. The CDR3 bases are TGTGCCAGCGGCCAGACAGGTCTCGCGAACACCGGGGAGCTGTTTTTT.

V is TRBV6-5 and J is TRBJ1-4, with D possibly matching TRBD1 (6 bases). Per the germline V gene, CDR1 is MNHEY and CDR2 is SVGAGI. The germline V and J ends were trimmed by 6 bases and 0 bases, with 11 bases remaining between them. The CDR3 runs to 15 residues. The CDR3: CASRTRQATNEKLFF. In DNA form, the CDR3 reads TGTGCCAGCAGGACCCGACAGGCAACTAATGAAAAACTGTTTTTT.

The chain carries TRBV23-1 and TRBJ2-5; 7 bases fit TRBD1. TRBV23-1 falls under the ORF class, with uncertain function. The CDR3 extends over 12 amino acids. J lost 3 bases, V lost 6 bases, and 1 base had no gene match. The CDR3 region has the DNA TGCGCCAGCAGAACAGGGGAAGAGACCCAGTACTTC. Amino acid sequence: CASRTGEETQYF.

Only a few counts were recorded for this clone. This chain connects TRBV6-1 to TRBJ1-5; D not certain. This CDR3 spans 13 amino acids. V lost 0 bases and J 4 bases, leaving 4 bases between the germline ends. The germline V gene has CDR1 MNHNS and CDR2 SASEGT. The CDR3 region is CASSEALNQPQHF. CDR3 DNA sequence: TGTGCCAGCAGTGAAGCGTTAAATCAGCCCCAGCATTTT.

This chain connects TRBV27 to TRBJ1-2; D is unclear. The CDR3 spans 14 residues. With 7 bases removed from V and 3 bases from J, the gap between germline ends came to 15 bases. Germline lookup yields CDR1 MNHEY and CDR2 SMNVEV (reference sequence). CDR3 nucleotides: TGTGCCAGCACCCCTTATGGCGGGTACTATGGCTACACCTTC. Translated, it gives CASTPYGGYYGYTF.

The chain links TRBV19 to TRBJ1-5; D call uncertain. There are 15 residues in the CDR3. Germline lookup yields CDR1 LNHDA and CDR2 SQIVND (reference sequence). V was shortened by 0 bases and J by 4 bases, with 10 bases between the two germline ends. The CDR3 region has the DNA TGTGCCAGTAGTATAGATGGTAGAGGAAATCAGCCCCAGCATTTT. Its protein product is CASSIDGRGNQPQHF.

This CDR3 is CASSREAGLVTGELFF. As DNA, the CDR3 is TGTGCCAGCAGCCGAGAAGCGGGGCTCGTCACCGGGGAGCTGTTTTTT. The gene calls are TRBV4-2 and TRBJ2-2; TRBD2 aligns across 7 bases. This CDR3 contains 16 residues. V shed 4 bases and J 4 bases; nucleotides not matched to a gene: 9. Germline V gene data show CDR1 as LGHNA and CDR2 as YNFKEQ.